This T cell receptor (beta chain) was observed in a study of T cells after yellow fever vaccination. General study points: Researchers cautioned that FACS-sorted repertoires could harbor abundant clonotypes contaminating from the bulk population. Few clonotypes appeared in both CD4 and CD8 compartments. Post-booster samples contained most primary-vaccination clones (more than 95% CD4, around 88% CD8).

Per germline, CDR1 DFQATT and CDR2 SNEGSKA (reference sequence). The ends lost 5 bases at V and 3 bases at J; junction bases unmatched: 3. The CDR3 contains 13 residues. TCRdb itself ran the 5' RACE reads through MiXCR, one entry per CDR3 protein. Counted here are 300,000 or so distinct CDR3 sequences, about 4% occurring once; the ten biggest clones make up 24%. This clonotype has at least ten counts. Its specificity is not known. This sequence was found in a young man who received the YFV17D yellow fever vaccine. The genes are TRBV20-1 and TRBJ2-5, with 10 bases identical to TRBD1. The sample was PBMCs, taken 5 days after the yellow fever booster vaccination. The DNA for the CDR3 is TGCAGTGCTTCCGGGACAGGGGAAGAGACCCAGTACTTC. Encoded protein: CSASGTGEETQYF.